Given below is one T cell receptor (beta chain) in context. V was pared by 4 bases and J by 12 bases, with 19 bases between. The CDR3 spans 13 residues. CDR1 and CDR2 (germline): SQVTM, ANQGSEA. Measured with immunoSEQ multiplex PCR; TCRdb has only the in-frame clones, and not every one. The data contain under 150,000 clones, approximately 90% of them singletons. The data were taken from a study of blood T cell repertoires in COVID-19. About the research overall: T cells, B-cell-depleted T cells, or PBMCs provided the cDNA or gDNA that served as material.

Sequencing was done on a sample of peripheral blood. The J gene is TRBJ2-4, the V gene TRBV29-1; perhaps TRBD1 as D (6 bases). This receptor was taken from a man in his fifties with acute or convalescent COVID-19. As DNA, the CDR3 is TGCAGCGTTGGGGCAGGGGACCGGGCGGATCAGTACTTC. As protein: CSVGAGDRADQYF.